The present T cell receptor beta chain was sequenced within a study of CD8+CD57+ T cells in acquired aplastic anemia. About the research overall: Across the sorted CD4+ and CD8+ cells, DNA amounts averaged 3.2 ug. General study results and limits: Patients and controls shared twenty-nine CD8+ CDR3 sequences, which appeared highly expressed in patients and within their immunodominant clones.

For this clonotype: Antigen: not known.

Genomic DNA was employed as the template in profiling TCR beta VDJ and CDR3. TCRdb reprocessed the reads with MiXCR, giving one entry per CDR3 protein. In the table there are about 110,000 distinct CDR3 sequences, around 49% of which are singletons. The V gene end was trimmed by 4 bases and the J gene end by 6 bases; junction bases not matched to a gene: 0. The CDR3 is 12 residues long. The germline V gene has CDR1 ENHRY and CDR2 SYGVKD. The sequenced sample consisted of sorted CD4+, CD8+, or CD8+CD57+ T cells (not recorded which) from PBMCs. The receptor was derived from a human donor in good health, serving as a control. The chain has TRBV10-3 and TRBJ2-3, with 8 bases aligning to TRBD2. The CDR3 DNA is TGTGCCATCAGTGGACTAGCGGATACGCAGTATTTT. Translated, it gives CAISGLADTQYF.